The 31 T cell receptor beta chains listed next were all sequenced from one sample in a study of CD8+ T cells in alopecia areata. TCR sequencing used cDNA made by reverse transcription of extracted RNA. Using immunoSEQ multiplex PCR, the repertoire was profiled, and TCRdb retains in-frame clones only, with some absent. The sample consists of fewer than 250,000 clones, 60% to 70% of them appearing once. Specified treatment: oral pan-JAK inhibitor, 5-10 mg twice daily. The source material was CD4+ T cells sorted from blood, sampled at week 4, from a patient treated with tofacitinib. The receptor set was obtained from a human donor with alopecia areata.

This chain links TRBV11-2 with TRBJ2-2; weak D call: TRBD2 (5 bases). The germline V gene has CDR1 SGHAT and CDR2 FQNNGV. Trimming left V 5 bases short and J 2 bases short, with 12 bases between. This CDR3 comprises 15 residues. In DNA, the CDR3 is TGTGCCAGCAGCCGTGGCCTAGCCAACACCGGGGAGCTGTTTTTT. As protein: CASSRGLANTGELFF.

J is TRBJ1-1 and V is TRBV30, with no clear D. The CDR3 extends over 10 amino acids. Germline V lookup: CDR1 GTSNPN, CDR2 SVGIG (reference sequence). V lost 5 bases and J 7 bases, leaving 8 bases between the germline ends. The CDR3 spells CAWSEIEAFF. CDR3 in DNA: TGTGCCTGGTCGGAAATTGAAGCTTTCTTT.

The V gene is TRBV7-2, the J gene TRBJ2-1; 11 bases match TRBD2. The CDR3 spans 16 residues. Per germline, CDR1 SGHTA and CDR2 FQGNSA. After removal of 3 bases from V and 3 bases from J, the junction contained 4 bases not matched to a gene. Here the CDR3 reads CASSFSGRAIYNEQFF. The DNA for the CDR3 is TGTGCCAGCAGCTTTAGCGGGAGGGCCATCTACAATGAGCAGTTCTTC.

This clone was detected only once. This rearrangement joins TRBV7-2 to TRBJ1-4; possible D gene TRBD1, 5 bases. V was trimmed by 1 base and J by 8 bases, leaving 11 bases between them. The germline CDR1 and CDR2 sequences are SGHTA and FQGNSA. The CDR3 sequence is 14 residues long. The DNA of the CDR3 is TGTGCCAGCAGCTTAGTTGGGACTGAGGAAAAACTGTTTTTT. Protein sequence: CASSLVGTEEKLFF. The variable domain in full, completed from reference TRBV7-2 and TRBJ1-4, reads GAGVSQSPSNKVTEKGKDVELRCDPISGHTALYWYRQSLGQGLEFLIYFQGNSAPDKSGLPSDRFSAERTGGSVSTLTIQRTQQEDSAVYLCASSLVGTEEKLFFGSGTQLSVL.

This chain connects TRBV4-1 to TRBJ2-3, with D possibly being TRBD2 (6 bases). CDR3 length equals 13 residues. Between the trimmed V and J ends, which lost 5 bases and 0 bases, there was a span of 6 bases. Germline-derived CDR1 and CDR2 are MGHRA and YSYEKL. The CDR3 region is CASSGGSTDTQYF. DNA for the CDR3: TGCGCCAGCAGCGGAGGGAGCACAGATACGCAGTATTTT.

The chain uses TRBV4-2 and TRBJ2-5, with 7 bases matching TRBD2. The V segment lost 5 bases and the J segment 4 bases; nucleotides outside the gene matches: 7. CDR1 and CDR2 from the germline V gene are LGHNA and YNFKEQ. The CDR3 is 14 amino acids. The CDR3 reads CASSISSGAETQYF. Here the CDR3 DNA reads TGTGCCAGCAGCATTTCTAGCGGAGCAGAGACCCAGTACTTC.

V usage is TRBV25-1 and J usage is TRBJ2-5, with 7 bases lining up with TRBD1. Germline V gene data show CDR1 as MGHDK and CDR2 as SYGVNS. V shed 4 bases, J shed 3 bases, and the junction held 5 bases outside the gene matches. The CDR3 contains 14 residues. CDR3: CASSGLGTEETQYF. DNA of the CDR3: TGTGCCAGCAGTGGCCTCGGGACAGAAGAGACCCAGTACTTC.

This clone showed up just a few times. The gene calls are TRBV10-3 and TRBJ2-3; TRBD2 aligns across 10 bases. Looked up from germline, CDR1 is ENHRY and CDR2 is SYGVKD. The CDR3 has 16 residues. Trimming at V came to 6 bases and at J to 2 bases, leaving 8 bases not matched to a gene. CDR3 in amino acids: CAISENSGRSTDTQYF. DNA for the CDR3: TGTGCCATCAGCGAAAATAGCGGGAGGTCCACAGATACGCAGTATTTT.

This clone was seen a few times. The chain couples TRBV5-1 to TRBJ2-5; D perhaps matches TRBD2 (6 bases). CDR1 is SGHRS and CDR2 is YFSETQ in the germline V gene. This CDR3 spans 15 amino acids. V gave up 5 bases and J gave up 2 bases, with 16 bases separating them. The CDR3 nucleotides are TGCGCCAGCAGGCGGGACGCATCCTCTCAAGAGACCCAGTACTTC. It specifies CASRRDASSQETQYF.

There are a few counts of this clone. The genes are TRBV7-2 and TRBJ2-5; D unclear. Per the germline V gene, CDR1 is SGHTA and CDR2 is FQGNSA. V lost 5 bases and J lost 2, with 15 bases in between. The CDR3 contains 15 residues. The CDR3, as DNA: TGTGCCAGCAGCCCGGCGGCCCAAAGACAAGAGACCCAGTACTTC. Amino acids: CASSPAAQRQETQYF.

In nucleotides, the CDR3 is TGTGCCAGCAGTGGACAGACTAACACTGAAGCTTTCTTT. Its translation: CASSGQTNTEAFF. This rearrangement joins TRBV2 to TRBJ1-1, with D possibly matching TRBD1 (5 bases). V lost 4 bases and J 2 bases, leaving 8 bases between the germline ends. The CDR3 covers 13 residues. Looked up from germline, CDR1 is SNHLY and CDR2 is FYNNEI.

J is TRBJ2-5 and V is TRBV11-3, with TRBD2 matching over 7 bases. Germline V CDR1 and CDR2: SGHNT, YENEEA. J lost 5 bases, V lost 3 bases, and 3 bases had no gene match. The CDR3 runs 13 residues. The CDR3 region is CASSFSGSETQYF. The CDR3, as DNA: TGTGCCAGCAGCTTTAGCGGGTCTGAGACCCAGTACTTC.

This chain uses TRBV27 with TRBJ2-2; D may be TRBD1 (5 bases). The CDR3 has 17 amino acids. Germline V gives CDR1 MNHEY, CDR2 SMNVEV (reference sequence). V shed 6 bases and J shed 6 bases, with 23 bases lying between them. The CDR3 is CASRIGVGQGRAGELFF. CDR3 nucleotides: TGTGCCAGCAGAATAGGGGTTGGCCAGGGAAGGGCCGGGGAGCTGTTTTTT.

This clone was found a few times. The chain couples TRBV2 to TRBJ2-2, with D perhaps matching TRBD1 (7 bases). The CDR3 consists of 15 residues. Trimming left V 5 bases short and J 0 bases short, with 10 bases between. CDR1 and CDR2 (germline): SNHLY, FYNNEI. CDR3 amino acids: CASSRGTANTGELFF. DNA of the CDR3: TGTGCCAGCAGTCGCGGGACAGCGAACACCGGGGAGCTGTTTTTT.

V gene TRBV5-1 combines with J gene TRBJ1-1; unclear D gene. Germline CDR1 SGHRS, CDR2 YFSETQ. CDR3 length: 14 residues. Trimming pared 0 bases from V and 4 bases from J, leaving 10 bases between. CDR3 sequence (DNA): TGCGCCAGCAGCTTGGCCCTAGCGAGCACTGAAGCTTTCTTT. As protein: CASSLALASTEAFF.

The rearrangement joins TRBV4-2 to TRBJ1-1; D not certain. Germline values: CDR1 LGHNA, CDR2 YNFKEQ. Trimming took off 2 bases at V and 1 base at J, with 11 bases between the two ends. CDR3 length: 15 residues. CDR3 protein: CASSQLVEGNTEAFF. CDR3 coding DNA: TGTGCCAGCAGCCAATTAGTGGAGGGGAACACTGAAGCTTTCTTT.

The chain has TRBV5-1 and TRBJ2-5; 9 bases fit TRBD1. The germline V gene has CDR1 SGHRS and CDR2 YFSETQ. This CDR3 spans 15 amino acids. J lost 1 base, V lost 4 bases, and 5 bases had no gene match. The CDR3 here is CASSRTGDTQETQYF. The CDR3 coding sequence is TGCGCCAGCAGCCGGACAGGGGATACCCAAGAGACCCAGTACTTC. Using reference TRBV5-1 and TRBJ2-5 for the parts outside the CDR3, the full variable domain is KAGVTQTPRYLIKTRGQQVTLSCSPISGHRSVSWYQQTPGQGLQFLFEYFSETQRNKGNFPGRFSGRQFSNSRSEMNVSTLELGDSALYLCASSRTGDTQETQYFGPGTRLLVL.

The chain carries TRBV29-1 and TRBJ2-4, with D perhaps TRBD1 (6 bases). Trimming took 6 bases from V and 8 from J, leaving 17 bases between them. This CDR3 is built from 13 residues. Germline V CDR1 and CDR2: SQVTM, ANQGSEA. CDR3 residues: CSVGLRQVDIQYF. CDR3 sequence (DNA): TGCAGCGTGGGGTTGAGACAGGTGGACATTCAGTACTTC.

V usage is TRBV28 and J usage is TRBJ1-4; 7 bases line up with TRBD1. With V trimmed by 6 bases and J by 7 bases, 8 bases remained unmatched. CDR1 and CDR2 (germline): MDHEN, SYDVKM. This CDR3 contains 14 residues. CDR3 in DNA: TGTGCCAGCAGCGGACAGGCGGTGGTTGAAAAACTGTTTTTT. Amino acids: CASSGQAVVEKLFF.

The rearrangement uses TRBV29-1 and TRBJ2-1; 11 nucleotides match TRBD2. Trimming removed 7 bases from V and 6 bases from J; junction bases left unmatched: 5. The CDR3 spans 13 residues. CDR1 is SQVTM, CDR2 ANQGSEA, per germline. The DNA for the CDR3 is TGCAGCGATAGCGGGAGGGGGGTCAATGAGCAGTTCTTC. Translation gives CSDSGRGVNEQFF.

This sequence joins TRBV4-3 and TRBJ2-1, with D maybe TRBD2 (5 bases). This CDR3 is 17 amino acids long. The V and J ends lost 0 bases and 3 bases respectively, with 15 bases between them. Germline V gene lookup returns CDR1 LGHNA and CDR2 YSLEER. This CDR3 reads CASSQDGLAGIYNEQFF. The CDR3 DNA sequence: TGCGCCAGCAGCCAAGATGGGCTAGCCGGAATCTACAATGAGCAGTTCTTC.

Ten or more counts support this clone. The chain couples TRBV2 to TRBJ2-1, with TRBD2 matching 7 bases. With V trimmed by 2 bases and J by 8 bases, 6 bases remained unmatched. Per the germline V gene, CDR1 is SNHLY and CDR2 is FYNNEI. The CDR3 sequence is 14 residues long. CDR3 DNA: TGTGCCAGCAGTGAATCCCTGGGACTATATGAGCAGTTCTTC. As protein: CASSESLGLYEQFF.

The CDR3 loop reads CASIRGTSGYNEQFF. CDR3 coding DNA: TGTGCCAGCATAAGGGGGACTAGCGGTTACAATGAGCAGTTCTTC. The rearrangement uses TRBV25-1 and TRBJ2-1; the match to TRBD2 covers 11 bases. This CDR3 has 15 amino acids. CDR1 is MGHDK and CDR2 is SYGVNS in the germline V gene. V was clipped by 7 bases and J by 4 bases; unmatched bases: 6.

The chain recombines TRBV30 with TRBJ2-4, with D possibly matching TRBD1 (7 bases). Germline V CDR1 and CDR2: GTSNPN, SVGIG (reference sequence). V was shortened by 4 bases and J by 5 bases, with 18 bases between the two germline ends. The CDR3 totals 15 residues. CDR3 nucleotides: TGTGCCTGGACGCCCGCCAGGGGGGTTCAAAACATTCAGTACTTC. Protein product: CAWTPARGVQNIQYF.

This clone was observed a handful of times. The chain couples TRBV12-5 to TRBJ2-5; D ambiguous. The germline CDR1 and CDR2 sequences are LGHNT and FRNRAP. V shed 2 bases and J shed 9 bases, with 13 bases lying between them. The CDR3 sequence is 13 residues long. CDR3 bases: TGTGCTAGTGGTTTGTCAGCTATTGGGGCCCAGTACTTC. Translation: CASGLSAIGAQYF.

The count of this clone is one. The chain employs TRBV30 and TRBJ2-1, with D maybe TRBD1 (5 bases). The V and J ends lost 3 bases and 9 bases respectively, with 15 bases between them. From germline, CDR1 is GTSNPN and CDR2 SVGIG (reference sequence). This CDR3 comprises 13 residues. The DNA for the CDR3 is TGTGCCTGGAGCCTACAGGTAGGCGCTGAGCAGTTCTTC. As protein: CAWSLQVGAEQFF.

The chain employs TRBV19 and TRBJ1-5; D remains unclear. The CDR3 contains 13 residues. Trimming removed 3 bases at V and 6 bases at J, with 9 bases between. Germline V gene sequence: CDR1 LNHDA, CDR2 SQIVND (reference sequence). DNA for the CDR3: TGTGCCAGTAGTATTACGATTCGTCAGCCCCAGCATTTT. It codes for CASSITIRQPQHF. The entire variable domain, with the rest obtained from reference TRBV19 and TRBJ1-5, is as follows: DGGITQSPKYLFRKEGQNVTLSCEQNLNHDAMYWYRQDPGQGLRLIYYSQIVNDFQKGDIAEGYSVSREKKESFPLTVTSAQKNPTAFYLCASSITIRQPQHFGDGTRLSIL.

The chain is built from TRBV7-2 and TRBJ1-5, with D possibly matching TRBD1 (5 bases). From germline, CDR1 is SGHTA and CDR2 FQGNSA. The V and J ends lost 6 bases and 3 bases respectively, with 15 bases between them. The CDR3 runs 15 residues. Here the CDR3 reads CASSPHGGNNQPQHF. Here the CDR3 DNA reads TGTGCCAGCAGTCCCCACGGGGGGAACAATCAGCCCCAGCATTTT.

This clone was counted between two and nine times. The chain carries TRBV6-5 and TRBJ1-2, with 7 bases matching TRBD1. Trimming removed 6 bases from V and 8 bases from J; junction bases left unmatched: 6. This CDR3 is 12 amino acids long. In germline, CDR1 is MNHEY, CDR2 SVGAGI. The DNA of the CDR3 is TGTGCCAGCAGCGCGAGGGGGCACGGCTACACCTTC. It translates to CASSARGHGYTF.

The V and J genes are TRBV29-1 and TRBJ1-1, with a weak D call TRBD1 (6 bases). Per germline, CDR1 SQVTM and CDR2 ANQGSEA. The CDR3 contains 11 residues. V shed 3 bases and J shed 10 bases, with 12 bases lying between them. The CDR3 DNA reads TGCAGCGTTGACCCGGGACATCGAGCTTTCTTT. Amino acid sequence: CSVDPGHRAFF. The whole variable domain, remainder taken from reference TRBV29-1 and TRBJ1-1, is SAVISQKPSRDICQRGTSLTIQCQVDSQVTMMFWYRQQPGQSLTLIATANQGSEATYESGFVIDKFPISRPNLTFSTLTVSNMSPEDSSIYLCSVDPGHRAFFGQGTRLTVV.

The chain employs TRBV29-1 and TRBJ1-2; TRBD1 is a possible D gene (6 bases). The CDR3 is made up of 12 amino acids. V was cut by 6 bases and J by 5 bases, with 13 bases left in between. The germline V gene encodes CDR1 SQVTM and CDR2 ANQGSEA. This CDR3 reads CSVWTAGYGYTF. In nucleotides, the CDR3 is TGCAGCGTATGGACAGCGGGATATGGCTACACCTTC.